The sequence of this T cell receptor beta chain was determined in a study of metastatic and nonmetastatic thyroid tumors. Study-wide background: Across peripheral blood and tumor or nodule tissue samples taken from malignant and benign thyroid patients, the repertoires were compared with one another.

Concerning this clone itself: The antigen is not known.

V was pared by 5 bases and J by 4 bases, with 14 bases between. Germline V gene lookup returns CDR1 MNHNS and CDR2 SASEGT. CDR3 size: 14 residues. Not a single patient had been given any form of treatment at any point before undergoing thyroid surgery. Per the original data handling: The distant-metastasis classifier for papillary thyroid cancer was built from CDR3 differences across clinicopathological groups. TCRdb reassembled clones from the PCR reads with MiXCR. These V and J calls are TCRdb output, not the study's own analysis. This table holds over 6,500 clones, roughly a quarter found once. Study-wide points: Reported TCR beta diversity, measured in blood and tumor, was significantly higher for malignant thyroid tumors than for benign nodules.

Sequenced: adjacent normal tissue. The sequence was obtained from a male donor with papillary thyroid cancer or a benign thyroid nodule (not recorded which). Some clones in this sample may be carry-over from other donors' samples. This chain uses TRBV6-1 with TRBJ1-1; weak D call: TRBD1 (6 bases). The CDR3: CASSLSGASTEAFF. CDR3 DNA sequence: TGTGCCAGCAGTTTGTCAGGGGCGAGCACTGAAGCTTTCTTT.